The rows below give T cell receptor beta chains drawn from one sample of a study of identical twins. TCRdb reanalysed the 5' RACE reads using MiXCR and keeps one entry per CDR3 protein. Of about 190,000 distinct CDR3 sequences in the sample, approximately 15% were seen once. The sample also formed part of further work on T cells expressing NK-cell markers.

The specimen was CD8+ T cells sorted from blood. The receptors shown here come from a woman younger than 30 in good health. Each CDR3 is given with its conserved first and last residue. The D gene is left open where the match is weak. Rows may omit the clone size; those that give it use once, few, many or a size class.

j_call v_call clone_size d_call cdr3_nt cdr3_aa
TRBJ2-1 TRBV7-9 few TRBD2 TGTGCCAGCAGCCAATCGACTAGCGGGAACACCGTCGTCTTC CASSQSTSGNTVVF
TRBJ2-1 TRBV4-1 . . TGCGCCAGCAGCCAAGGCCCAGGTAATGAGCAGTTCTTC CASSQGPGNEQFF
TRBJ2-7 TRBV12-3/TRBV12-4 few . TGTGCCAGCAGTCCAGGGTCTCCTAAAGACGAGCAGTACTTC CASSPGSPKDEQYF
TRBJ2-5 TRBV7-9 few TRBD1 TGTGCCAGCAGCTTAGCGACGGACAGGGTGGAAGAGACCCAGTACTTC CASSLATDRVEETQYF
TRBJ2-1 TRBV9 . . TGTGCCAGCAGCGCCCGCGGGACCACCGAGCAGTTCTTC CASSARGTTEQFF
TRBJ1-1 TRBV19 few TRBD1 TGTGCCAGCTCAGACAGGGCGAACACTGAAGCTTTCTTT CASSDRANTEAFF
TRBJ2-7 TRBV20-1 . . TGCAGTGCTGTTACAGGGTCGGGGGAGCAGTACTTC CSAVTGSGEQYF
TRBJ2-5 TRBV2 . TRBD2 TGTGCCAGCAGCCCGTCAGCGGGAGGCCCCCAAGAGACCCAGTACTTC CASSPSAGGPQETQYF
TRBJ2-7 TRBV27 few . TGTGCCAGCAGTTTATCCCTGTACTACGAGCAGTACTTC CASSLSLYYEQYF
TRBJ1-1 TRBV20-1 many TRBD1 TGCAGTGGGTCATCCGGGACAGATTTCCCTGAAGCTTTCTTT CSGSSGTDFPEAFF
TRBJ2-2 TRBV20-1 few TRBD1 TGCAGTGCCCACAGGGGCACCGGGGAGCTGTTTTTT CSAHRGTGELFF
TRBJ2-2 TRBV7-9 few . TGTGCCAGCAGCTACCCAGTTCGAACCGGGGAGCTGTTTTTT CASSYPVRTGELFF
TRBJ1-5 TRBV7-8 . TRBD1 TGTGCCAGCAGCTTGACAGGGTCGGGGATGGGTCAGCCCCAGCATTTT CASSLTGSGMGQPQHF
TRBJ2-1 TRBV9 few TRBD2 TGTGCCAGCAGCACCCCGAGCCGGCTAGCGGGAGTTCGGGAGCAGTTCTTC CASSTPSRLAGVREQFF
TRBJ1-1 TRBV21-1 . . TGTGCCAGCAGCGCCGACAGGGACACTGAAGCTTTCTTT CASSADRDTEAFF
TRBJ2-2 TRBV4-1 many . TGCGCCAGCGGCCACGGGGAGCTGTTTTTT CASGHGELFF
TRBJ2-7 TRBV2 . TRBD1 TGTGCCAGCATATATAAAACGCCGGGACAGGGGGCCTACGAGCAGTACTTC CASIYKTPGQGAYEQYF
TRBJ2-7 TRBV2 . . TGTGCCGGGGGCAGGTCCTACGAGCAGTACTTC CAGGRSYEQYF
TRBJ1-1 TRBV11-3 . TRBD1 TGTGCCAGCAGCGGATACAGGGGATCCACTGAAGCTTTCTTT CASSGYRGSTEAFF
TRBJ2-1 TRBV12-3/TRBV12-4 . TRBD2 TGTGCCAGCAGTCCCCGACTAGCGGGAGGACTGAATGAGCAGTTCTTC CASSPRLAGGLNEQFF
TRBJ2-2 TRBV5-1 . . TGCGCCAGCAGCTTGGTATTTGACACCGGGGAGCTGTTTTTT CASSLVFDTGELFF
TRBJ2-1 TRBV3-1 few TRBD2 TGTGCCAGCAATAGCGGGGGGGCGGATGAGCAGTTCTTC CASNSGGADEQFF
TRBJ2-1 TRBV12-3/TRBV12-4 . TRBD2 TGTGCCAGCAGTGAAGGGACTAGCGGGGGGGCCTGGAATGAGCAGTTCTTC CASSEGTSGGAWNEQFF
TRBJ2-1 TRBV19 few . TGTGCCAGTAGTCCCCCCACGACTGAGCAGTTCTTC CASSPPTTEQFF
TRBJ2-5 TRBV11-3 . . TGTGCCAGCAGCTCCTCCGGACGGGCACAAGAGACCCAGTACTTC CASSSSGRAQETQYF
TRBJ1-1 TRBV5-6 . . TGTGCCAGCAGATTGACAGGAGGCACTGAAGCTTTCTTT CASRLTGGTEAFF
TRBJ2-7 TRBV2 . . TGTGCCAGCCATAGCGGTAACTCCTACGAGCAGTACTTC CASHSGNSYEQYF
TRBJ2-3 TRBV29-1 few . TGCAGCGTTGAATGGCGGGATAGCACAGATACGCAGTATTTT CSVEWRDSTDTQYF
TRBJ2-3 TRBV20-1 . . TGCAGTGCTAGAGATCTTAACCTAGGTGGAGATACGCAGTATTTT CSARDLNLGGDTQYF
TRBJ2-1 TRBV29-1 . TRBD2 TGCAGCGTACTAGCGGAATCCCGCAATGAGCAGTTCTTC CSVLAESRNEQFF
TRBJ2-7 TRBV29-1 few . TGCAGCGTTGAAGATTTACGGGACGTGAGCTCCTACGAGCAGTACTTC CSVEDLRDVSSYEQYF
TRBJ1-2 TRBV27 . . TGTGCCAGCAGTTCCAGGGGCGCGTCCCCTGGCTACACCTTC CASSSRGASPGYTF
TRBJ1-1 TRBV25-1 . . TGTGCCAGCAGTGAACGGAGCACTGAAGCTTTCTTT CASSERSTEAFF
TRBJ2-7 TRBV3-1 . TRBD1 TGTGCCAGCAGCCCCCTTTTCCTGGGACAGCGGACAAGAAGGCCCTACGAGCAGTACTTC CASSPLFLGQRTRRPYEQYF
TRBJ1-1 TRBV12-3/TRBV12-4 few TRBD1 TGTGCCAGCAGTTTAGCGCCCCCGGGACAGGGACCAGCTTTCTTT CASSLAPPGQGPAFF
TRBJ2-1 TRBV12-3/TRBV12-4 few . TGTGCCAGCAGTTCCTGGGGGACCACTAGCTCCTACAATGAGCAGTTCTTC CASSSWGTTSSYNEQFF
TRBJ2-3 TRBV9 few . TGTGCCAGCAGCGTGGGGAGCCCCGATACGCAGTATTTT CASSVGSPDTQYF
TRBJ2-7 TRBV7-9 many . TGTGCCAGCAGCTTAGAGGAGGGGGCAAGATACGAGCAGTACTTC CASSLEEGARYEQYF